Listed below are T cell receptor beta chains from one sample, sequenced in a study of cytomegalovirus exposure and HLA in healthy donors. Using immunoSEQ multiplex PCR, the repertoire was profiled, and TCRdb retains in-frame clones only, with some absent. Seen here are about 150,000 clones, about 86% observed once, and the top ten hold 2.1%. Sample: PBMCs. Receptor source: a human donor in good health. The CDR3 runs from the conserved cysteine through the conserved F or W. D genes are given only for firm matches. Clone size is given for some rows only: seen once, a few or many times, or a class if the clone is expanded.

d_call	clone_size	v_call	j_call	cdr3_aa	cdr3_nt
TRBD1	NA	TRBV7-9	TRBJ2-7	CASSSMAGGSYEQYF	TGTGCCAGCAGCTCCATGGCAGGGGGCTCCTACGAGCAGTACTTC
TRBD2	few	TRBV4-1	TRBJ2-2	CASSLAGGRTGELFF	TGCGCCAGCAGTCTAGCGGGGGGGCGCACCGGGGAGCTGTTTTTT
NA	NA	TRBV4-1	TRBJ1-1	CASSQGPLLNTEAFF	TGCGCCAGCAGCCAAGGGCCCCTTTTGAACACTGAAGCTTTCTTT
TRBD1	few	TRBV11-2	TRBJ2-7	CASSMDRVSYEQYF	TGTGCCAGCAGCATGGACAGGGTCTCCTACGAGCAGTACTTC
NA	NA	TRBV5-4	TRBJ1-1	CASSSLRGYTEAFF	TGTGCCAGCAGCTCCCTAAGGGGGTACACTGAAGCTTTCTTT
TRBD1	few	TRBV19	TRBJ2-7	CASSIGTGSYEQYF	TGTGCCAGTAGTATTGGGACAGGGTCCTACGAGCAGTACTTC
NA	NA	TRBV5-1	TRBJ1-2	CASSLEPLANYGYTF	TGCGCCAGCAGCTTGGAGCCGTTAGCTAACTATGGCTACACCTTC
NA	NA	TRBV27	TRBJ2-7	CASSFQFQDSYEQYF	TGTGCCAGCAGTTTCCAGTTCCAGGACTCCTACGAGCAGTACTTC
NA	once	TRBV30	TRBJ1-5	CAWSVGGSSNQPQHF	TGTGCCTGGAGTGTTGGTGGGAGTAGCAATCAGCCCCAGCATTTT
TRBD1	NA	TRBV7-9	TRBJ2-4	CASSLGQGRDIQYF	TGTGCCAGCAGCTTGGGACAGGGGAGGGACATTCAGTACTTC
NA	NA	TRBV10-3	TRBJ1-6	CAISEPELNSPLHF	TGTGCCATCAGTGAGCCGGAACTAAACTCACCCCTCCACTTT
TRBD1	NA	TRBV6-1	TRBJ2-1	CASRATGVYEQFF	TGTGCCAGCAGAGCCACAGGGGTTTATGAGCAGTTCTTC
NA	NA	TRBV29-1	TRBJ2-7	CSVLGLTASHYEQYF	TGCAGCGTGCTCGGCCTGACAGCCTCCCACTACGAGCAGTACTTC
NA	NA	TRBV2	TRBJ1-1	CASSEAAGLNTEAFF	TGTGCCAGCAGTGAAGCGGCAGGATTGAACACTGAAGCTTTCTTT
TRBD2	once	TRBV27	TRBJ2-3	CASRPLGWDAGVEDTQYF	TGTGCCAGCAGACCATTGGGGTGGGACGCGGGAGTGGAAGATACGCAGTATTTT
TRBD1	NA	TRBV18	TRBJ1-2	CASSPQGANYGYTF	TGTGCCAGCTCACCCCAGGGGGCGAACTATGGCTACACCTTC
TRBD2	NA	TRBV2	TRBJ2-3	CASKVGGPSDTQYF	TGTGCCAGCAAAGTGGGAGGGCCGTCGGATACGCAGTATTTT
TRBD1	NA	TRBV9	TRBJ1-4	CASSVEGTGIEKLFF	TGTGCCAGCAGCGTAGAGGGGACAGGGATTGAAAAACTGTTTTTT
TRBD2	NA	TRBV9	TRBJ2-5	CASSVRLAGETQYF	TGTGCCAGCAGCGTACGACTAGCGGGGGAGACCCAGTACTTC
TRBD2	NA	TRBV5-4	TRBJ2-7	CASSLGGRSYEQYF	TGTGCCAGCAGCTTGGGCGGGAGAAGCTACGAGCAGTACTTC